A selection of T cell receptor beta chains follows, all from one sample in a study of cytomegalovirus exposure and HLA in healthy donors. Produced via immunoSEQ multiplex PCR; TCRdb's table is partial and in-frame only. The sample has approximately 250,000 clones, 80% to 90% seen once. The specimen sequenced was PBMCs. These receptors originate from a girl aged 2-9 years in good health and CMV-seronegative. CDR3s include the opening cysteine and the closing phenylalanine or tryptophan. The D gene is left open where the match is weak. Size values are once, few and many counts, or a class for expanded clones, and some rows have none.

V gene	D gene	clone size	J gene	CDR3 protein	CDR3 DNA
TRBV6-1	TRBD1	-	TRBJ1-2	CASSDGTVYYGYTF	TGTGCCAGCAGTGATGGGACAGTTTACTATGGCTACACCTTC
TRBV27	-	-	TRBJ1-5	CASSLVAVAQPQHF	TGTGCCAGCAGTTTAGTGGCGGTTGCACAGCCCCAGCATTTT
TRBV2	-	-	TRBJ2-1	CASSGLGYNEQFF	TGTGCCAGCAGTGGACTAGGGTACAATGAGCAGTTCTTC
TRBV30	-	-	TRBJ1-4	CAWSLNRATNEKLFF	TGTGCCTGGAGTCTAAACAGGGCTACGAATGAAAAACTGTTTTTT
TRBV5-1	-	few	TRBJ2-7	CASSLADEQYF	TGCGCCAGCAGCTTGGCGGACGAGCAGTACTTC
TRBV30	TRBD2	-	TRBJ2-3	CAWSASRSSGSLDTQYF	TGTGCCTGGAGTGCCAGCCGGTCTAGCGGGAGTCTGGATACGCAGTATTTT
TRBV10-3	TRBD1	-	TRBJ1-2	CAISESRERGPYGYTF	TGTGCCATCAGTGAGTCTAGGGAGAGGGGGCCCTATGGCTACACCTTC
TRBV2	-	-	TRBJ1-1	CASSDWAAGQLNTEAFF	TGTGCCAGCAGTGACTGGGCTGCGGGTCAGCTGAACACTGAAGCTTTCTTT
TRBV5-1	-	-	TRBJ1-4	CASSLVGGEKGEKLFF	TGCGCCAGCAGCTTGGTAGGGGGGGAGAAGGGTGAAAAACTGTTTTTT
TRBV9	-	-	TRBJ2-7	CASSVGAKSSYEQYF	TGTGCCAGCAGCGTTGGGGCTAAGAGCTCCTACGAGCAGTACTTC
TRBV12-5	TRBD1	-	TRBJ1-2	CASGLVRAQGYYGYTF	TGTGCTAGTGGTTTGGTACGAGCACAGGGGTACTATGGCTACACCTTC
TRBV4-1	-	-	TRBJ2-5	CASSQAGKYQETQYF	TGCGCCAGCAGCCAAGCGGGAAAGTACCAAGAGACCCAGTACTTC
TRBV6-6	-	-	TRBJ1-1	CASRPLGSPEAFF	TGTGCCAGCAGACCACTGGGGAGCCCTGAAGCTTTCTTT
TRBV10-3	-	-	TRBJ1-3	CAISAGGGNTIYF	TGTGCCATCAGTGCAGGTGGGGGAAACACCATATATTTT
TRBV5-1	TRBD1	-	TRBJ1-4	CASRSAGITRFSGGTSNEKLFF	TGCGCCAGCAGATCGGCGGGAATAACCCGGTTTTCAGGGGGAACTAGTAATGAAAAACTGTTTTTT
TRBV6-5	-	once	TRBJ2-1	CASSYGGKRNEQFF	TGTGCCAGCAGTTACGGCGGGAAGAGGAATGAGCAGTTCTTC
TRBV6-5	-	once	TRBJ2-1	CASSYSVGVNEQFF	TGTGCCAGCAGTTACTCGGTAGGGGTGAATGAGCAGTTCTTC
TRBV7-9	TRBD1	few	TRBJ2-2	CASSSTGANTGELFF	TGTGCCAGCAGCTCTACAGGGGCAAACACCGGGGAGCTGTTTTTT
TRBV4-1	-	-	TRBJ2-1	CASSQEAYNEQFF	TGCGCCAGCAGCCAGGAGGCCTACAATGAGCAGTTCTTC
TRBV7-8	-	-	TRBJ1-1	CASSFGTRKLWAFF	TGTGCCAGCAGCTTTGGGACACGCAAACTATGGGCTTTCTTT
TRBV15	TRBD2	-	TRBJ2-7	CATSREPGTSRSYEQYF	TGTGCCACCAGCAGAGAACCTGGGACTAGCCGCTCCTACGAGCAGTACTTC
TRBV19	TRBD2	-	TRBJ2-1	CASARDYYNEQFF	TGTGCCAGTGCCAGGGACTACTACAATGAGCAGTTCTTC
TRBV6-6	-	-	TRBJ1-1	CASTTSRGRDTEAFF	TGTGCCAGCACAACCTCCCGGGGAAGGGACACTGAAGCTTTCTTT
TRBV19	-	-	TRBJ2-5	CASSIDLRETQYF	TGTGCCAGTAGTATAGATCTTCGGGAGACCCAGTACTTC
TRBV6-5	TRBD1	-	TRBJ1-6	CASSYLGTGNEGPLHF	TGTGCCAGCAGTTACCTAGGGACAGGGAATGAAGGGCCCCTCCACTTT
TRBV6-1	TRBD1	few	TRBJ1-4	CASRDRGEGKLFF	TGTGCCAGCAGGGACAGGGGGGAGGGAAAACTGTTTTTT
TRBV4-2	TRBD2	once	TRBJ2-7	CASSQDYSGGASYEQYF	TGTGCCAGCAGCCAAGATTACAGCGGGGGGGCTTCCTACGAGCAGTACTTC
TRBV2	TRBD2	-	TRBJ2-7	CASSEGGSPTYEQYF	TGTGCCAGCAGTGAGGGCGGGAGCCCTACCTACGAGCAGTACTTC